The rows below give T cell receptor beta chains drawn from one sample of a study of cytomegalovirus exposure and HLA in healthy donors. Assay used: immunoSEQ multiplex PCR; TCRdb lists only in-frame clones, some missing. The sample lists 180,000 or so clones; about nine tenths were seen once. The sample was PBMCs. The receptors were gathered from a young man in good health and CMV-seropositive. CDR3s include the opening cysteine and the closing phenylalanine or tryptophan. Clone size, where shown, is once, few, many, or a class for clones that have expanded.

TRBV6-1	15	-	TRBJ1-1	CASSDRGRRFGEAFF
TRBV7-2	17	-	TRBJ1-1	CASSLGSEDSPPAEAFF
TRBV30	13	-	TRBJ2-5	CAESSGASETQYF
TRBV19	15	-	TRBJ1-2	CASSTRGEVNYGYTF
TRBV29-1	12	-	TRBJ2-5	CSVGGGGETQYF
TRBV29-1	13	-	TRBJ1-1	CSVRGGLNTEAFF
TRBV4-1	14	-	TRBJ1-1	CASSQGVGGAEAFF
TRBV7-2	15	-	TRBJ2-3	CASRKAGGLTDTQYF
TRBV7-3	17	-	TRBJ2-3	CASSLGTSGASTDTQYF
TRBV4-1	12	-	TRBJ2-1	CASSQVGNEQFF
TRBV14	18	once	TRBJ2-6	CASSQRHVAHSGANVLTF
TRBV27	13	-	TRBJ2-7	CASSLGVGTGQYF
TRBV11-2	15	-	TRBJ2-1	CASSLELGSYNEQFF
TRBV6-1	15	-	TRBJ2-1	CASSEDRDTYNEQFF
TRBV27	13	-	TRBJ1-1	CASSPGTHTEAFF
TRBV7-2	14	-	TRBJ2-1	CASSLVFLGNEQFF
TRBV19	15	once	TRBJ1-6	CASSPLGQGDSPLHF
TRBV4-2	16	-	TRBJ2-1	CASSQVTGGPGNEQFF
TRBV7-9	15	-	TRBJ2-7	CASIPAGLAGEEQYF
TRBV11-2	14	-	TRBJ2-7	CASSLAGGTYEQYF
TRBV7-6	17	-	TRBJ2-7	CASSLGHFGTRSYEQYF
TRBV28	16	-	TRBJ1-5	CASSLDRWGSNQPQHF
TRBV5-1	15	-	TRBJ2-5	CASSAAGQGAETQYF
TRBV9	14	-	TRBJ1-2	CASSPVSLIYGYTF
TRBV5-1	16	-	TRBJ2-4	CASSLAGSLAKNIQYF
TRBV9	14	few	TRBJ2-2	CASSRTGVDGELFF
TRBV6-5	15	-	TRBJ2-7	CASSYSNLGLGEQYF
TRBV5-1	15	-	TRBJ2-1	CASSFSGTDYNEQFF
TRBV27	16	once	TRBJ1-2	CASRQITGVTYYGYTF
TRBV28	13	-	TRBJ2-7	CASSLSRLGEQYF
TRBV6-6	16	-	TRBJ1-4	CASRRLDRGLEEKLFF
TRBV7-9	14	-	TRBJ1-1	CASSLLTRGREAFF
TRBV6-1	15	-	TRBJ2-7	CASGYRGQGSYEQYF
TRBV6-1	13	-	TRBJ2-5	CASSGDRDETQYF
TRBV10-3	14	-	TRBJ2-1	CAISLGQGPNEQFF
TRBV4-1	14	once	TRBJ1-2	CASSGVAGGDGYTF
TRBV5-4	12	-	TRBJ2-3	CASSFTRDTQYF
TRBV29-1	12	-	TRBJ2-7	CSVATVAYEQYF
TRBV18	13	once	TRBJ1-5	CASSVLKDQPQHF
TRBV5-8	11	-	TRBJ1-2	CASWGGDGYTF
TRBV7-2	14	-	TRBJ2-1	CASSFGLAYNEQFF
TRBV20-1	11	-	TRBJ2-7	CSVTSTYEQYF